This T cell receptor beta chain was identified during a study of T cell responses to AZD1222 COVID-19 vaccine. General observations from the study: Among the donors, most were white British and more were female, and clonal diversity was possibly underestimated.

The V end lost 8 bases, the J end lost 2 bases, and 25 bases lay between the germline ends. The CDR3 totals 18 residues. The assay was immunoSEQ multiplex PCR, and TCRdb's table has in-frame clones only and misses some. The sample shows about 56,000 clones, 75% to 90% of them seen only once. About this clone itself: The antigen is undetermined.

The sequence came from an adult who received the AZD1222 COVID-19 vaccine. The sequencing here drew on peripheral blood, taken 28 days after the second AZD1222 dose. The chain is built from TRBV23-1 and TRBJ1-5; D is unclear. TRBV23-1 qualifies as an ORF whose function is uncertain. Written as DNA, the CDR3 is TGCGCCAGCCACGAACACGAGTCAGTGGATGGTGGCAATCAGCCCCAGCATTTT. Amino acid sequence: CASHEHESVDGGNQPQHF.